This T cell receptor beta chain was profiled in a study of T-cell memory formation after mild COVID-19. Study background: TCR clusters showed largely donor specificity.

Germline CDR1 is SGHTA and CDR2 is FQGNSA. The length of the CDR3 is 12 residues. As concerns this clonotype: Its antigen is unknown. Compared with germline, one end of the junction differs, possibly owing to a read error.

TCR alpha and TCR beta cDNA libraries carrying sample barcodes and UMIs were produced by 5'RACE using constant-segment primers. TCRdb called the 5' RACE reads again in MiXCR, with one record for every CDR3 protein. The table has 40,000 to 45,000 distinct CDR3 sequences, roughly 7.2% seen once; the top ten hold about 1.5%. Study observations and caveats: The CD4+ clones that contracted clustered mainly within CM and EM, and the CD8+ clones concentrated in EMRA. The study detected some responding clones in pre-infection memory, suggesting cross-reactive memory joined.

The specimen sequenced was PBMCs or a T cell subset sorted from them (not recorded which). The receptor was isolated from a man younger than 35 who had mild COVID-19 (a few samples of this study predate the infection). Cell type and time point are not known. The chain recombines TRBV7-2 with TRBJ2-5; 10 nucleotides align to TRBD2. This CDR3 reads CASSFEREGLHF. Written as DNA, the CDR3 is TGTGCCAGCAGCTTTGAGCGGGAGGGCCTGCACTTC.